Following are 21 T cell receptor beta chains from one sample sequenced in a study of cytotoxic CD8 clonotypes in ibrutinib-treated CLL. TCRdb's table, derived via immunoSEQ multiplex PCR, lists solely in-frame clones and lacks some. This table holds some 200,000 clones, 70% found once. The sample here was PBMCs, taken after 12 months of ibrutinib treatment. These TCRs come from a human donor with chronic lymphocytic leukemia.

The chain employs TRBV6-1 and TRBJ2-3; TRBD2 aligns across 9 bases. The trim removed 5 bases at V and 1 base at J, leaving 4 bases unmatched. The CDR3 is 15 amino acids. CDR1 and CDR2 (germline): MNHNS, SASEGT. Here the CDR3 DNA reads TGTGCCAGCAGTCCCCGGACTAGCGGCACAGATACGCAGTATTTT. This encodes CASSPRTSGTDTQYF.

This clone was found once. CDR3 residues: CASSYGGLDEKLFF. CDR3 DNA: TGTGCCAGCAGTTACGGTGGATTGGATGAAAAACTGTTTTTT. The chain employs TRBV6-5 and TRBJ1-4; D unclear. The CDR3 extends over 14 amino acids. Trimming shortened V by 2 bases and J by 6 bases, and 10 bases separated the two germline ends. Looked up from germline, CDR1 is MNHEY and CDR2 is SVGAGI.

J is TRBJ2-1 and V is TRBV11-1, with a possible D match to TRBD1 (6 bases). The germline V gene encodes CDR1 SGHAT and CDR2 FQDESV (reference sequence). CDR3 length equals 14 residues. The germline V and J ends were trimmed by 5 bases and 6 bases, with 14 bases remaining between them. This CDR3 reads CASSLPGTSNEQFF. For the CDR3, the DNA is TGTGCCAGCAGCCTGCCCGGGACAAGCAATGAGCAGTTCTTC.

The chain combines TRBV9 with TRBJ1-4, with 8 nucleotides matching TRBD1. V gave up 0 bases and J gave up 5 bases; unmatched junction bases: 6. The CDR3 is 16 amino acids. Germline V lookup: CDR1 SGDLS, CDR2 YYNGEE. CDR3 region: CASSVALRTGNEKLFF. CDR3 bases: TGTGCCAGCAGCGTAGCTCTTAGGACAGGGAATGAAAAACTGTTTTTT. Filled out from reference TRBV9 and TRBJ1-4, the complete variable domain reads DSGVTQTPKHLITATGQRVTLRCSPRSGDLSVYWYQQSLDQGLQFLIQYYNGEERAKGNILERFSAQQFPDLHSELNLSSLELGDSALYFCASSVALRTGNEKLFFGSGTQLSVL.

The DNA for the CDR3 is TGTGCCAGCAGTCGCAGGGACGAGGGGGCCAACGTCCTGACTTTC. Its protein is CASSRRDEGANVLTF. This rearrangement joins TRBV6-1 to TRBJ2-6; TRBD1 or TRBD2 may be the D gene (5 bases each). The germline CDR1 and CDR2 sequences are MNHNS and SASEGT. This CDR3 has 15 amino acids. V lost 5 bases to trimming and J lost 4 bases, with 12 bases between them.

A single count supports this clone. CDR3 sequence reads: CASSPSPDFYNEQFF. As DNA, the CDR3 is TGCGCCAGCAGCCCAAGCCCAGACTTCTACAATGAGCAGTTCTTC. The chain carries TRBV4-1 and TRBJ2-1; no clear D. The V end lost 4 bases, the J end lost 3 bases, and 13 bases lay between the germline ends. The CDR3 runs 15 residues. CDR1 MGHRA and CDR2 YSYEKL come from the germline V gene.

This clone was picked up a small number of times. J is TRBJ2-7 and V is TRBV19; D may match TRBD1 or TRBD2 (5 bases each). The CDR3 consists of 14 residues. V gave up 3 bases and J gave up 0 bases, with 9 bases separating them. Germline CDR1 LNHDA, CDR2 SQIVND (reference sequence). The CDR3 region is CASSIWGSSYEQYF. The CDR3 coding sequence is TGTGCCAGTAGTATTTGGGGGAGCTCCTACGAGCAGTACTTC.

This clone was observed a handful of times. The chain uses TRBV30 and TRBJ1-1; perhaps TRBD1 as D (5 bases). Per the germline V gene, CDR1 is GTSNPN and CDR2 is SVGIG (reference sequence). V was clipped by 0 bases and J by 5 bases, with 13 bases between them. The CDR3 has 14 residues. CDR3: CAWSVSGSRTEAFF. The CDR3 DNA follows: TGTGCCTGGAGTGTATCAGGGTCAAGGACTGAAGCTTTCTTT.

V is TRBV7-3 and J is TRBJ1-1; D ambiguous. Looked up from germline, CDR1 is SGHTA and CDR2 is FQGTGA. V lost 5 bases and J 0 bases, leaving 10 bases between the germline ends. CDR3 size: 14 residues. The CDR3 DNA is TGTGCCAGCAGCCCGGGCCTTATGAACACTGAAGCTTTCTTT. It is translated as CASSPGLMNTEAFF.

This clone has only a few counts. The rearrangement uses TRBV6-5 and TRBJ1-1; D is unclear. Germline lookup yields CDR1 MNHEY and CDR2 SVGAGI. The CDR3 has 15 residues. V was pared by 4 bases and J by 2 bases, with 14 bases between. DNA for the CDR3: TGTGCCAGCAGTTCACCTCGGCAGGCAAACACTGAAGCTTTCTTT. This gives the protein CASSSPRQANTEAFF.

This clone appeared once. This chain connects TRBV5-1 to TRBJ2-7; tentative D call: TRBD1 (6 bases). CDR1 and CDR2 (germline): SGHRS, YFSETQ. The CDR3 has 13 amino acids. Trimming left V 5 bases short and J 6 bases short, with 15 bases between. CDR3 DNA sequence: TGCGCCAGCAGACAAACAGGGAGAAGCGAGCAGTACTTC. Encoded protein: CASRQTGRSEQYF.

This clone was counted a single time. The gene calls are TRBV5-1 and TRBJ2-3; 14 bases align to TRBD2. This CDR3 comprises 16 residues. Unmatched junction bases numbered 2, after V lost 4 bases and J lost 1 base. The germline V gene encodes CDR1 SGHRS and CDR2 YFSETQ. DNA of the CDR3: TGCGCCAGCAGCAGGGGACTAGCGGGAGGCACAGATACGCAGTATTTT. It encodes CASSRGLAGGTDTQYF.

The chain carries TRBV28 and TRBJ2-5; D gene unclear. Germline values: CDR1 MDHEN, CDR2 SYDVKM. Trimming removed 6 bases at V and 0 bases at J, with 8 bases between. CDR3 size: 13 residues. The CDR3 coding sequence is TGTGCCAGCAGCCCCCGGTACCAAGAGACCCAGTACTTC. Protein: CASSPRYQETQYF.

The rearrangement uses TRBV7-2 and TRBJ2-7, with D unresolved. Germline lookup yields CDR1 SGHTA and CDR2 FQGNSA. The ends were cut back, 4 bases at V and 0 bases at J, with 7 bases in the middle. The CDR3 totals 13 residues. Written as DNA, the CDR3 is TGTGCCAGCAGCTCCCAGAGCTCCTACGAGCAGTACTTC. Its protein product is CASSSQSSYEQYF.

J is TRBJ2-3 and V is TRBV15; 8 bases fit TRBD2. V lost 8 bases and J lost 4; bases outside the gene matches: 5. The length of the CDR3 is 13 residues. The V gene's germline CDR1 is LNHNV and CDR2 YYDKDF (reference sequence). Here the CDR3 DNA reads TGTGCCACCCGGGGGGGCTGGGCAGATACGCAGTATTTT. Its translation is CATRGGWADTQYF.

The CDR3 here is CASSDRGPNQPQHF. CDR3 bases: TGTGCCAGCAGCGACAGGGGGCCGAATCAGCCCCAGCATTTT. The chain joins TRBV6-5 to TRBJ1-5, with 10 nucleotides matching TRBD1. J was trimmed by 4 bases and V by 6 bases; bases with no gene match: 3. The CDR3 runs to 14 residues. The germline gives CDR1 MNHEY, CDR2 SVGAGI.

This clone has just a few counts. V is TRBV30 and J is TRBJ1-5, with D hard to call. CDR1 is GTSNPN, CDR2 SVGIG, per germline (reference sequence). The CDR3 runs 14 residues. V gave up 3 bases and J gave up 2 bases, with 11 bases separating them. The CDR3 DNA sequence: TGTGCCTGGAGATCCAGCCGGGGCAATCAGCCCCAGCATTTT. Amino acids: CAWRSSRGNQPQHF.

The chain employs TRBV28 and TRBJ2-3; either TRBD1 or TRBD2 may fit D (5 bases each). Trimming removed 7 bases at V and 6 bases at J, with 11 bases between. Germline values: CDR1 MDHEN, CDR2 SYDVKM. The CDR3 covers 12 residues. The CDR3 loop is CASMLRGDTQYF. The CDR3 DNA is TGTGCCAGCATGCTGAGGGGTGATACGCAGTATTTT.

The chain couples TRBV5-6 to TRBJ2-3; D uncertain. V lost 4 bases and J lost 1, with 13 bases in between. The length of the CDR3 is 15 residues. Looked up from germline, CDR1 is SGHDT and CDR2 is YYEEEE. The chain's CDR3 is CASSPVYGGTDTQYF. The CDR3 DNA sequence: TGTGCCAGCAGCCCCGTTTATGGGGGCACAGATACGCAGTATTTT.

In this sample, this clone turned up a few times. The V and J genes are TRBV4-1 and TRBJ2-2; 10 positions match TRBD2. The CDR3 has 16 residues. Looked up from germline, CDR1 is MGHRA and CDR2 is YSYEKL. Germline trimming cut 2 bases from V and 5 bases from J; bases unmatched to any gene: 5. The chain's CDR3 is CASSQNVAGGTGELFF. CDR3 sequence (DNA): TGCGCCAGCAGCCAAAATGTAGCGGGGGGAACCGGGGAGCTGTTTTTT.

Only a few counts were recorded for this clone. The rearrangement uses TRBV30 and TRBJ1-1; no clear D. Trimming left V 0 bases short and J 7 bases short, with 6 bases between. Germline V gene data show CDR1 as GTSNPN and CDR2 as SVGIG (reference sequence). CDR3 length equals 11 residues. The CDR3 region has the DNA TGTGCCTGGAGTGTACGCGGTGAAGCTTTCTTT. Its translation is CAWSVRGEAFF.